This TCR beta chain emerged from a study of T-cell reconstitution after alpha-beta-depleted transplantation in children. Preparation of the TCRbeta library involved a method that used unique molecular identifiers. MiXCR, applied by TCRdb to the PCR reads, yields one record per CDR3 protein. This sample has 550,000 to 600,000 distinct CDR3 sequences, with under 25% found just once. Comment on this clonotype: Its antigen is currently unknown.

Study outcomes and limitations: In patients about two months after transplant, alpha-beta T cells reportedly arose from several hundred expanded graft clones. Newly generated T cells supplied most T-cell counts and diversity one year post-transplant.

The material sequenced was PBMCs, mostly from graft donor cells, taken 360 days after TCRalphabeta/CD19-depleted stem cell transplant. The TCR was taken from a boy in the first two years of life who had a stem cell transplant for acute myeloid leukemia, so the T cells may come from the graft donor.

CDR3 nucleotide sequence: TGTGCCATCAGTGAGTTTGGGGGAGCGGATAACTATGGCTACACCTTC. Its translation is CAISEFGGADNYGYTF. The genes are TRBV10-3 and TRBJ1-2; maybe TRBD1 (5 bases). The germline gives CDR1 ENHRY, CDR2 SYGVKD. Trimming shortened V by 1 base and J by 1 base, and 13 bases separated the two germline ends. The CDR3 totals 16 residues.